Described below is a single T cell receptor beta chain sequence and its context. Its matching antigen is unknown. Trimming took 3 bases from V and 0 from J, leaving 9 bases between them. This CDR3 contains 14 residues. Germline CDR1 ENHRY, CDR2 SYGVKD. The data are from a study of cytomegalovirus exposure and HLA in healthy donors. Study-level findings and limits: Presence/absence analyses supposed approximately even sequencing depth among donors.

PCR amplification relied on 60 Vbeta primers (plus 13 Jbeta primers). Generated by immunoSEQ multiplex PCR, the TCRdb table keeps only in-frame clones and is missing some. Altogether 190,000 or so clones are present, around 86% being singletons, with the ten largest covering roughly 1.5%. This sequence was found in a man aged 45-60 years in good health and CMV-seronegative. The gene calls are TRBV10-3 and TRBJ2-7; D remains ambiguous. The sample taken for sequencing was PBMCs. CDR3 region: CAISDRQDSYEQYF. In nucleotides, the CDR3 is TGTGCCATCAGTGACCGGCAGGACTCCTACGAGCAGTACTTC.